Each of the 15 T cell receptor beta chains below was sequenced from the same sample in a study of shared clonotypes between healthy human individuals. Libraries were prepared by immunoSEQ multiplex PCR; TCRdb keeps only in-frame clonotypes and omits some of them. The sample contains some 2.1 million clones, over 85% of which appear only once. CD45RO-negative, CCR7-selected cells formed the naive CD8 fraction, which excluded terminally differentiated effector memory CD45RA+ cells. Specimen: naive CD8+ T cells from PBMCs. The receptors were sampled from a man younger than 35 in good health. Some clones in this sample may be carry-over from other donors' samples.

This clone appeared a single time. This sequence joins TRBV30 and TRBJ2-1, with D possibly matching TRBD2 (5 bases). The CDR3 covers 13 residues. Trimming shortened V by 5 bases and J by 9 bases, and 17 bases separated the two germline ends. The germline V gene has CDR1 GTSNPN and CDR2 SVGIG (reference sequence). CDR3 coding DNA: TGTGCCTGGGAAGAATTGGTGAGGGCTGAGCAGTTCTTC. Its translation: CAWEELVRAEQFF.

The V gene is TRBV10-3, the J gene TRBJ1-2; the match to TRBD1 covers 7 bases. The junction had 13 bases not matched to a gene; V was cut back by 5 bases and J by 4 bases. The CDR3 runs to 16 residues. Germline V gene sequence: CDR1 ENHRY, CDR2 SYGVKD. As DNA, the CDR3 is TGTGCCATCAGTACCGATACGGGCAGGGGGAGCTATGGCTACACCTTC. It codes for CAISTDTGRGSYGYTF.

As for this clone: Other DNA variants within this sample encode the same CDR3. This sequence joins TRBV13 and TRBJ2-3; no clear D. Per germline, CDR1 PRHDT and CDR2 FYEKMQ (reference sequence). V shed 1 base and J shed 2 bases, with 4 bases lying between them. The CDR3 loop spans 13 amino acids. Here the CDR3 reads CASSLASTDTQYF. DNA of the CDR3: TGTGCCAGCAGCTTAGCCTCCACAGATACGCAGTATTTT.

V usage is TRBV19 and J usage is TRBJ2-7; D gene ambiguous. V was clipped by 5 bases and J by 4 bases, with 15 bases between them. The germline gives CDR1 LNHDA, CDR2 SQIVND (reference sequence). The CDR3 length is 14 residues. Written as DNA, the CDR3 is TGTGCCAGTAGTCTACAGTCCCTCCATTACGAGCAGTACTTC. Its translation: CASSLQSLHYEQYF.

The rearrangement uses TRBV19 and TRBJ2-1; no reliable D call. V was pared by 10 bases and J by 0 bases, with 10 bases between. Germline V gives CDR1 LNHDA, CDR2 SQIVND (reference sequence). The CDR3 sequence is 13 residues long. CDR3 coding DNA: TGTGCCACGAGCCTCAGCTCCTACAATGAGCAGTTCTTC. Protein product: CATSLSSYNEQFF.

The chain combines TRBV9 with TRBJ2-3, with D maybe TRBD2 (5 bases). V was pared by 0 bases and J by 4 bases, with 12 bases between. Germline V lookup: CDR1 SGDLS, CDR2 YYNGEE. The CDR3 consists of 15 residues. CDR3: CASSVGGAAADTQYF. In DNA, the CDR3 is TGTGCCAGCAGCGTAGGAGGAGCGGCGGCAGATACGCAGTATTTT.

The V gene is TRBV7-9, the J gene TRBJ1-1; D uncertain. The V gene lost 5 bases and the J gene lost 3 bases, with 10 bases spanning the gap. The CDR3 runs to 13 residues. The germline gives CDR1 SEHNR, CDR2 FQNEAQ (reference sequence). The CDR3 nucleotides read TGTGCCAGCAGCCAACCCTCGGACACTGAAGCTTTCTTT. Encoded protein: CASSQPSDTEAFF. The full variable domain, in which reference TRBV7-9 and TRBJ1-1 provide the parts outside the CDR3, is DTGVSQNPRHKITKRGQNVTFRCDPISEHNRLYWYRQTLGQGPEFLTYFQNEAQLEKSRLLSDRFSAERPKGSFSTLEIQRTEQGDSAMYLCASSQPSDTEAFFGQGTRLTVV.

The chain uses TRBV6-1 and TRBJ1-1; D is uncertain. The CDR3 is made up of 13 amino acids. Germline V CDR1 and CDR2: MNHNS, SASEGT. V lost 6 bases, J lost 5 bases, and 13 bases lay in between. CDR3 nucleotides: TGTGCCAGCAGCCCCCGGCGGGGAACTGAAGCTTTCTTT. This encodes CASSPRRGTEAFF.

The rearrangement links TRBV11-2 to TRBJ2-7; D might be TRBD1 or TRBD2, each matching 5 bases. The CDR3 is made up of 16 amino acids. V lost 5 bases and J lost 0, with 17 bases in between. Germline V gives CDR1 SGHAT, CDR2 FQNNGV. This CDR3 reads CASSRGRGPISYEQYF. The CDR3 nucleotides read TGTGCCAGCAGCCGGGGCCGGGGCCCAATCTCCTACGAGCAGTACTTC.

To note about this clone: This same CDR3 is encoded by further DNA sequences in the sample. The rearrangement links TRBV7-9 to TRBJ2-2; D unresolved. The CDR3 consists of 12 residues. The germline gives CDR1 SEHNR, CDR2 FQNEAQ (reference sequence). V lost 5 bases and J lost 4, with 5 bases in between. CDR3 residues: CASSLSTGELFF. Here the CDR3 DNA reads TGTGCCAGCAGCCTTTCCACCGGGGAGCTGTTTTTT.

J is TRBJ2-2 and V is TRBV19, with 8 bases identical to TRBD1. Germline values: CDR1 LNHDA, CDR2 SQIVND (reference sequence). CDR3 length: 18 amino acids. J lost 4 bases, V lost 6 bases, and 16 bases had no gene match. CDR3 sequence reads: CASRSRISGTGPTGELFF. CDR3 nucleotide sequence: TGTGCCAGTAGGTCAAGGATCTCCGGGACAGGACCCACCGGGGAGCTGTTTTTT.

The chain is built from TRBV19 and TRBJ1-5, with 10 bases fitting TRBD1. Germline trimming cut 8 bases from V and 5 bases from J; bases unmatched to any gene: 9. The CDR3 consists of 15 residues. Germline V CDR1 and CDR2: LNHDA, SQIVND (reference sequence). CDR3 in amino acids: CASDRGRWGDQPQHF. As DNA, the CDR3 is TGTGCCAGTGACAGGGGGCGATGGGGCGATCAGCCCCAGCATTTT.

The chain couples TRBV5-6 to TRBJ1-1; TRBD1 matches at 7 bases. V was clipped by 1 base and J by 1 base; unmatched bases: 4. This CDR3 contains 15 residues. CDR1 SGHDT and CDR2 YYEEEE come from the germline V gene. CDR3 bases: TGTGCCAGCAGCTTGAGAGACAGGGCGAACACTGAAGCTTTCTTT. This encodes CASSLRDRANTEAFF.

The J gene is TRBJ2-7, the V gene TRBV19; D is perhaps TRBD2 (6 bases). CDR3 size: 14 residues. Between the trimmed V and J ends, which lost 5 bases and 2 bases, there was a span of 13 bases. Germline V CDR1 and CDR2: LNHDA, SQIVND (reference sequence). The CDR3 sequence is CASSFGSGPYEQYF. The CDR3 nucleotides are TGTGCCAGTAGTTTTGGTAGCGGTCCCTACGAGCAGTACTTC.

This clone was seen a single time. The chain links TRBV28 to TRBJ2-1; unclear D gene. This CDR3 has 16 amino acids. V shed 5 bases and J shed 2 bases, with 16 bases lying between them. In germline, CDR1 is MDHEN, CDR2 SYDVKM. In nucleotides, the CDR3 is TGTGCCAGCAGTGAGATCAGGCCCGGCCCCTACAATGAGCAGTTCTTC. It translates to CASSEIRPGPYNEQFF.